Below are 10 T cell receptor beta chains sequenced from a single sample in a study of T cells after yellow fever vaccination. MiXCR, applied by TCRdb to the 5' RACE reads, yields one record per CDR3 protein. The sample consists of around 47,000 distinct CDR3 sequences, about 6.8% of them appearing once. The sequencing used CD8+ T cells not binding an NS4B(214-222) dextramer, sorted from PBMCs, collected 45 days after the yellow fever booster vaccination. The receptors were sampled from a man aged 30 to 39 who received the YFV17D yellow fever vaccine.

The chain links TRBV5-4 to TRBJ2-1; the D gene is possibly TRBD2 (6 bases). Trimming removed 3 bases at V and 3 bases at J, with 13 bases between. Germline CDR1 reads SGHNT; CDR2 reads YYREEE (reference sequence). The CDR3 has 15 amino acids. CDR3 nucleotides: TGTGCCAGCAGCTGGGTGGGTAGCGGCTACAATGAGCAGTTCTTC. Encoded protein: CASSWVGSGYNEQFF.

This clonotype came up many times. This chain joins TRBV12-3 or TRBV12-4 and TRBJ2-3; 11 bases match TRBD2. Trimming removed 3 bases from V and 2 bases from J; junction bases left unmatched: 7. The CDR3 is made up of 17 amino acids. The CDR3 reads CASSFGLAGGSTDTQYF. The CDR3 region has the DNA TGTGCCAGCAGTTTCGGTCTAGCGGGAGGCTCCACAGATACGCAGTATTTT.

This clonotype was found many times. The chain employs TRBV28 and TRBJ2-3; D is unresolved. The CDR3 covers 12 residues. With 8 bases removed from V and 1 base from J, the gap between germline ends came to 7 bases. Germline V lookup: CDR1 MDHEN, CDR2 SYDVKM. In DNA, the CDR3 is TGTGCCAGCCAAGCGCGCACAGATACGCAGTATTTT. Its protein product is CASQARTDTQYF.

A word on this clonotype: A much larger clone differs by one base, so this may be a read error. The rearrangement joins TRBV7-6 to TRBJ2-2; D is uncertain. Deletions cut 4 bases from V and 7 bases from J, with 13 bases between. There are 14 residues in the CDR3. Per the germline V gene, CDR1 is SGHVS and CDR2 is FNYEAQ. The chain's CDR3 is CASSSVLPIGELFF. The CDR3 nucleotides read TGTGCCAGCAGCTCGGTACTGCCTATCGGGGAGCTGTTTTTT.

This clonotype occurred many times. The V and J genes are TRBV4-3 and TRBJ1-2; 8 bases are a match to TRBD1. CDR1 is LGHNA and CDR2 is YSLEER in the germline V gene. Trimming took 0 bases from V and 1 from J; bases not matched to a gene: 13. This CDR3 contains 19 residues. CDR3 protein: CASSQDDRDRTFFNYGYTF. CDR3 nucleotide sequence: TGCGCCAGCAGCCAAGATGATCGGGACAGGACCTTTTTTAACTATGGCTACACCTTC.

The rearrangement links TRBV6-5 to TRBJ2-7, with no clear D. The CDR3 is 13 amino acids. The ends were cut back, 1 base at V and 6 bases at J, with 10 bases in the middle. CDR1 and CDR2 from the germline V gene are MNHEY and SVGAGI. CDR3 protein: CASSYFVEAEQYF. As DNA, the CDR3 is TGTGCCAGCAGTTACTTCGTAGAAGCCGAGCAGTACTTC.

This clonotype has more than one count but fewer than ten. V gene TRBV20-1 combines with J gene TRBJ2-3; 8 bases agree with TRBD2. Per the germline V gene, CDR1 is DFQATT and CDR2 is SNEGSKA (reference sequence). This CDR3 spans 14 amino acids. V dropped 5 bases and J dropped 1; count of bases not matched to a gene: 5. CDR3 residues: CSAQRELGTDTQYF. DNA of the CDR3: TGCAGTGCTCAGCGGGAGCTCGGCACAGATACGCAGTATTTT.

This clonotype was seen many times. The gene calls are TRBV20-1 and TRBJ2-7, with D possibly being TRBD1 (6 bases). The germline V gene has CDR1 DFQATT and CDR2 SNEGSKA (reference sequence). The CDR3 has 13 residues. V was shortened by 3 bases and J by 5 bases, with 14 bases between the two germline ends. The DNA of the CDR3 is TGCAGTGCTAGCGGTGGGGGCCGGGACGAGCAGTACTTC. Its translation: CSASGGGRDEQYF.

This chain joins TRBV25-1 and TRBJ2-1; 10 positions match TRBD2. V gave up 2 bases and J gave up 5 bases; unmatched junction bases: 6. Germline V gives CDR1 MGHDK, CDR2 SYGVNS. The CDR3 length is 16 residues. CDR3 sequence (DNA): TGTGCCAGCAGTGAAGATAGGCTAGCGGGAGACAATGAGCAGTTCTTC. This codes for CASSEDRLAGDNEQFF.

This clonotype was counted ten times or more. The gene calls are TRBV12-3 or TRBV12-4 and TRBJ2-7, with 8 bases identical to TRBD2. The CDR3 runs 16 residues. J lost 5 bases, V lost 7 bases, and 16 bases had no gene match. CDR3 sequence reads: CASTPVAGPLGDEQYF. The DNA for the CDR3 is TGTGCCAGCACCCCAGTAGCGGGGCCTTTAGGGGACGAGCAGTACTTC.